This section outlines one TCR beta chain sequence together with its context. Germline V CDR1 and CDR2: SNHLY, FYNNEI. The V end lost 5 bases, the J end lost 4 bases, and 7 bases lay between the germline ends. This CDR3 is built from 12 residues. TCRdb ran MiXCR on the RT-PCR reads and lists one entry per CDR3 protein. The profile covers fewer than 800,000 distinct CDR3 sequences, with around 14% appearing a single time and 3.6% taken by the ten largest. This sequence originates from a female donor in good health, serving as a healthy control. Sequenced input: memory CD4+ T cells from blood. The rearrangement joins TRBV2 to TRBJ2-3; D uncertain. The CDR3 DNA follows: TGTGCCAGCAGTCAATACTCAGATACGCAGTATTTT. It codes for CASSQYSDTQYF.